This T cell receptor (beta chain) emerged from a study of blood T cell repertoires in COVID-19. Assay used: immunoSEQ multiplex PCR; TCRdb lists only in-frame clones, some missing. The sample has 150,000 to 200,000 clones; over 60% are singletons. Sequencing input: peripheral blood. The receptor was derived from a man between 60 and 70 years old with acute or convalescent COVID-19.

The CDR3 region is CASSGLKRRYNEQFF. In DNA form, the CDR3 reads TGTGCCAGCAGCGGCTTGAAGCGTCGATACAATGAGCAGTTCTTC. The rearrangement joins TRBV11-2 to TRBJ2-1; the D is unclear. Trimming shortened V by 5 bases and J by 4 bases, and 15 bases separated the two germline ends. CDR1 and CDR2 (germline): SGHAT, FQNNGV. CDR3 length: 15 residues.